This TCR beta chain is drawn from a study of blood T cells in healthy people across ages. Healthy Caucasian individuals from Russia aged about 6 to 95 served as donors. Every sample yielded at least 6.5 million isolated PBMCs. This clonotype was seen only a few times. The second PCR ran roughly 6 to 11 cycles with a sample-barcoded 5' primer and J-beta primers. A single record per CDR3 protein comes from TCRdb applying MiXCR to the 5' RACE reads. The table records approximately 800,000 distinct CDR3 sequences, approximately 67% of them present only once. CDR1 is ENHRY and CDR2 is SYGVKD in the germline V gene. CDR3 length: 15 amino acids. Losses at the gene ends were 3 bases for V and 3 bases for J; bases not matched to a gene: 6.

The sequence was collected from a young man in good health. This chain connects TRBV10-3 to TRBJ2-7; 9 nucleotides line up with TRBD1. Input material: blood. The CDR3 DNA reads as TGTGCCATCAGTGATCCGACAGGGGGAGGCTACGAGCAGTACTTC. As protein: CAISDPTGGGYEQYF.